The clone carrying this TCR beta chain came up many times. The germline gives CDR1 SGHRS, CDR2 YFSETQ. V was pared by 2 bases and J by 5 bases, with 16 bases between. The CDR3 contains 15 residues. Each CDR3 protein is one row after TCRdb ran MiXCR on the RT-PCR reads. The data contain about 680,000 distinct CDR3 sequences, 14% of them singletons. This sequence originates from a female donor in good health, serving as a healthy control. The V gene is TRBV5-1, the J gene TRBJ1-1; D is possibly TRBD1 (5 bases). Sequencing used memory CD4+ T cells from blood. Written as DNA, the CDR3 is TGCGCCAGCAGCTTCCGGGACCCTAAGGATACTGAAGCTTTCTTT. This codes for CASSFRDPKDTEAFF.